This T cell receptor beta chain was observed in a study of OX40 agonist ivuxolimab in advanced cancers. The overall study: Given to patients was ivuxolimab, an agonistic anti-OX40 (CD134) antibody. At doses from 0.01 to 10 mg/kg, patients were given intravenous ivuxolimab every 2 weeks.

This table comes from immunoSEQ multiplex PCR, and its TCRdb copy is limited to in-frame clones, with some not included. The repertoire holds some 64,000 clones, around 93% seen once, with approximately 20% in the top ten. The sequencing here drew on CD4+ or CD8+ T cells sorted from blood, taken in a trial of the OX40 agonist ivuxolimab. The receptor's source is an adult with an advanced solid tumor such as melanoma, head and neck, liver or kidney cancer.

The CDR3 is CASSPYPLGISYNEQFF. Here the CDR3 DNA reads TGTGCCAGCAGCCCCTACCCGCTAGGGATTTCCTACAATGAGCAGTTCTTC. V and J are TRBV7-3 and TRBJ2-1; D unresolved. Germline CDR1 and CDR2: SGHTA and FQGTGA. V was cut by 5 bases and J by 1 base, with 18 bases left in between. This CDR3 contains 17 residues.